The 12 T cell receptor beta chains reported below all come from one sample, sequenced in a study of cytomegalovirus exposure and HLA in healthy donors. Sequencing was performed with immunoSEQ multiplex PCR; in TCRdb, only in-frame clones are kept and a portion is missing. The repertoire holds 140,000 to 150,000 clones, with approximately 90% as singletons. The sample comprised PBMCs. Receptor source: a young man in good health and CMV-seropositive.

The CDR3 coding sequence is TGTGCCAGCAGTGAGAGGGTGGGATTGGGCAATCAGCCCCAGCATTTT. It translates to CASSERVGLGNQPQHF. The genes are TRBV6-1 and TRBJ1-5; D is undetermined. This CDR3 contains 16 residues. Trimming left V 3 bases short and J 2 bases short, with 14 bases between. Germline assignment: CDR1 MNHNS and CDR2 SASEGT.

This clone was observed a single time. This chain joins TRBV15 and TRBJ2-5; D is undetermined. The V gene lost 0 bases and the J gene lost 4 bases, with 18 bases spanning the gap. Germline CDR1 LNHNV, CDR2 YYDKDF (reference sequence). CDR3 size: 17 residues. CDR3 in amino acids: CATSRDSFENPVETQYF. The CDR3 region has the DNA TGTGCCACCAGCAGAGATTCATTTGAGAATCCGGTAGAGACCCAGTACTTC. The entire variable domain, with the rest obtained from reference TRBV15 and TRBJ2-5, is as follows: DAMVIQNPRYQVTQFGKPVTLSCSQTLNHNVMYWYQQKSSQAPKLLFHYYDKDFNNEADTPDNFQSRRPNTSFCFLDIRSPGLGDTAMYLCATSRDSFENPVETQYFGPGTRLLVL.

The gene calls are TRBV27 and TRBJ2-7, with D uncertain. This CDR3 has 15 amino acids. V was cut by 4 bases and J by 2 bases, with 15 bases left in between. CDR1 is MNHEY, CDR2 SMNVEV, per germline (reference sequence). CDR3 nucleotide sequence: TGTGCCAGCAGTTCAGGAAACCTCAACCCCTACGAGCAGTACTTC. It translates to CASSSGNLNPYEQYF.

The chain joins TRBV9 to TRBJ1-2; 8 positions agree with TRBD1. The CDR3 sequence is 15 residues long. Per germline, CDR1 SGDLS and CDR2 YYNGEE. Trimming took 6 bases from V and 3 from J; bases not matched to a gene: 10. The CDR3 bases are TGTGCCAGCACCAGAGGACAGGGTGTGGACTATGGCTACACCTTC. Its protein product is CASTRGQGVDYGYTF. Full variable domain (missing parts from reference TRBV9 and TRBJ1-2): DSGVTQTPKHLITATGQRVTLRCSPRSGDLSVYWYQQSLDQGLQFLIQYYNGEERAKGNILERFSAQQFPDLHSELNLSSLELGDSALYFCASTRGQGVDYGYTFGSGTRLTVV.

The V gene is TRBV29-1, the J gene TRBJ2-5; D unresolved. The germline V gene has CDR1 SQVTM and CDR2 ANQGSEA. This CDR3 is 11 amino acids long. V lost 7 bases to trimming and J lost 3 bases, with 9 bases between them. The CDR3 bases are TGCAGCGGTCATCGCGAAGAGACCCAGTACTTC. It specifies CSGHREETQYF.

The chain is built from TRBV9 and TRBJ1-1; D is perhaps TRBD1 (5 bases). Germline CDR1 reads SGDLS; CDR2 reads YYNGEE. The CDR3 consists of 15 residues. Deletions cut 1 base from V and 0 bases from J, with 10 bases between. The chain's CDR3 is CASSVQATVNTEAFF. CDR3 nucleotide sequence: TGTGCCAGCAGCGTACAAGCGACAGTGAACACTGAAGCTTTCTTT.

The chain recombines TRBV28 with TRBJ2-7, with D possibly matching TRBD2 (5 bases). CDR1 is MDHEN, CDR2 SYDVKM, per germline. V was cut by 2 bases and J by 5 bases, with 10 bases left in between. The CDR3 length is 13 residues. Written as DNA, the CDR3 is TGTGCCAGCAGTTTAAACGGGAACCACGAGCAGTACTTC. This translates into CASSLNGNHEQYF.

The chain employs TRBV5-4 and TRBJ2-7, with 8 bases identical to TRBD2. Per the germline V gene, CDR1 is SGHNT and CDR2 is YYREEE (reference sequence). V was pared by 3 bases and J by 3 bases, with 5 bases of the junction left unmatched. This CDR3 is 14 amino acids long. The CDR3 sequence: CASSSAGVDYEQYF. The CDR3 nucleotides read TGTGCCAGCAGCTCAGCGGGAGTCGACTACGAGCAGTACTTC.

This rearrangement joins TRBV15 to TRBJ2-1; 9 bases line up with TRBD2. Germline CDR1 is LNHNV and CDR2 is YYDKDF (reference sequence). The junction had 11 bases not matched to a gene; V was cut back by 3 bases and J by 14 bases. This CDR3 is 14 amino acids long. In DNA, the CDR3 is TGTGCCACCAGCAGCGTATTGGCTAGCGGGAATAAGTTCTTC. Protein sequence: CATSSVLASGNKFF.

V and J are TRBV10-1 and TRBJ1-2; D not certain. CDR1 is WNHNN and CDR2 is SYGVQD in the germline V gene (reference sequence). CDR3 size: 12 residues. Trimming removed 4 bases from V and 3 bases from J, with 6 bases in between. CDR3 in amino acids: CASSAGDYGYTF. CDR3 sequence (DNA): TGCGCCAGCAGTGCCGGGGACTATGGCTACACCTTC.

The rearrangement joins TRBV5-8 to TRBJ2-3; the match to TRBD2 covers 11 bases. The CDR3 runs 16 residues. V shed 4 bases, J shed 2 bases, and the junction held 6 bases outside the gene matches. Germline CDR1 and CDR2: SGHTS and YDEGEE. As DNA, the CDR3 is TGTGCCAGCAGCGCCGGGACTAGCGGAAACACAGATACGCAGTATTTT. It encodes CASSAGTSGNTDTQYF. The entire variable domain, with the rest obtained from reference TRBV5-8 and TRBJ2-3, is as follows: EAGVTQSPTHLIKTRGQQATLRCSPISGHTSVYWYQQALGLGLQFLLWYDEGEERNRGNFPPRFSGRQFPNYSSELNVNALELEDSALYLCASSAGTSGNTDTQYFGPGTRLTVL.

The CDR3 region is CASSLGDSMNTEAFF. CDR3 sequence (DNA): TGTGCCAGCAGCCTAGGGGACAGTATGAACACTGAAGCTTTCTTT. This chain connects TRBV7-6 to TRBJ1-1; 7 nucleotides agree with TRBD1. The CDR3 covers 15 residues. CDR1 is SGHVS and CDR2 is FNYEAQ in the germline V gene. The V gene end was trimmed by 5 bases and the J gene end by 0 bases; junction bases not matched to a gene: 6.